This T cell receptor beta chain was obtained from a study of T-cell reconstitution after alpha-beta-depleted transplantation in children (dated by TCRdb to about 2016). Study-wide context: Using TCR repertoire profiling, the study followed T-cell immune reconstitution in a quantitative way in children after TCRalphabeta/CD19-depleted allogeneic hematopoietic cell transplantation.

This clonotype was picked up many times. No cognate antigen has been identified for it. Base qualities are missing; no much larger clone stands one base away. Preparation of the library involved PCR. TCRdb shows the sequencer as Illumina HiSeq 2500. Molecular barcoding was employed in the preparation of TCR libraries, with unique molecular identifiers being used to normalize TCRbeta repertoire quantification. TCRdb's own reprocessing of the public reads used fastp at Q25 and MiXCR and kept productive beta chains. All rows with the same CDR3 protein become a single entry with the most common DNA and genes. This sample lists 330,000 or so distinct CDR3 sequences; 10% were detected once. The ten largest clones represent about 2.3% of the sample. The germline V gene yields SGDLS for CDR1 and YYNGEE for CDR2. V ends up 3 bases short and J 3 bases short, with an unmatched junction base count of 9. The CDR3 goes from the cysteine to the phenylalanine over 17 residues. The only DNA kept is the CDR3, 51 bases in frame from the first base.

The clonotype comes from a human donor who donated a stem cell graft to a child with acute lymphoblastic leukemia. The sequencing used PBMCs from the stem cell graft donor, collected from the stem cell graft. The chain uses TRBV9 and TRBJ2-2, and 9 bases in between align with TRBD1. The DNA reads TGTGCCAGCAGCGCCAGTCCCGGGACAGGGTACACCGGGGAGCTGTTTTTT. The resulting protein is CASSASPGTGYTGELFF.